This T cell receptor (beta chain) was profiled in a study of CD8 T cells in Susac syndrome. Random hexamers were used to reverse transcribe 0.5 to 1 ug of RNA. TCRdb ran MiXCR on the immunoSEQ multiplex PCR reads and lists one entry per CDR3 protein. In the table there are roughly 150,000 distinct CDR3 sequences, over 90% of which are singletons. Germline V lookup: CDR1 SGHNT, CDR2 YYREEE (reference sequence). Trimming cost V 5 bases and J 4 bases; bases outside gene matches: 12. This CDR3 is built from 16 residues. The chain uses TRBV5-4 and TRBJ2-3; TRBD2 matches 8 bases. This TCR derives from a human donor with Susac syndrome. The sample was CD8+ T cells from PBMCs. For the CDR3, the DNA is TGTGCCAGCAGTCATCTAGCGGGCACGGGCCCAGATACGCAGTATTTT. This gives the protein CASSHLAGTGPDTQYF.